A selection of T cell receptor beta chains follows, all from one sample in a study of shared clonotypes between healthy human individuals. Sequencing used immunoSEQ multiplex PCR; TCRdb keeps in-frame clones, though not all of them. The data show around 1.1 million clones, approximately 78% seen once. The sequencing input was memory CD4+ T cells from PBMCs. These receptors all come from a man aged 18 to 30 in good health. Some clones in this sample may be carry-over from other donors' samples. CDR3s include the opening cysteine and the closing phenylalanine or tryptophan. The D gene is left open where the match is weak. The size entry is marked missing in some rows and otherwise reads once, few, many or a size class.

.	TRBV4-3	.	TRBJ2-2	TGCGCCAGCAGCCAAGGCGTTAGGTACGGGGAGCTGTTTTTT	CASSQGVRYGELFF
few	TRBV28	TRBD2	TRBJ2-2	TGTGCCAGCAGTTCCTCCTCTAGCGGGATTGACGGGGAGCTGTTTTTT	CASSSSSSGIDGELFF
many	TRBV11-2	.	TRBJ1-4	TGTGCCAGCAGCTTACTACAGGGCGACGAAAAACTGTTTTTT	CASSLLQGDEKLFF
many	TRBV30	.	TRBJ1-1	TGTGCCGGAGAGGACGCAGATGAAGCTTTCTTT	CAGEDADEAFF
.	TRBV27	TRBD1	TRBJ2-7	TGTGCCAGCGCTCCGAATACCCCAGGGGGCTCCTACGAGCAGTACTTC	CASAPNTPGGSYEQYF
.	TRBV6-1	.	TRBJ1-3	TGTGCCAGCAGAGAGACATGGAGCTCTGGAAACACCATATATTTT	CASRETWSSGNTIYF
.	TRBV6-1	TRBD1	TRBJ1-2	TGTGCCAGCAGAACCGCGGGACAGACTAACTATGGCTACACCTTC	CASRTAGQTNYGYTF
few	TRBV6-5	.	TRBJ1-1	TGTGCCAGCAGCGACCGGGACAACACTGAAGCTTTCTTT	CASSDRDNTEAFF
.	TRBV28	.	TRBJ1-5	TGTGCCAGTCGACCTTATGGGGGTGGGCAGCCCCAGCATTTT	CASRPYGGGQPQHF
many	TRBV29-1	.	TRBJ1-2	TGCAGCGTCCGAAGAGACAGAGCCTTATTCGGCTACACCTTC	CSVRRDRALFGYTF
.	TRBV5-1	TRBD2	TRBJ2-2	TGCGCCAGCAGCTCCGGGACTAGCGTCTACGGGGAGCTGTTTTTT	CASSSGTSVYGELFF
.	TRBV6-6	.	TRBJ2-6	TGTGCCAGCAGTTTTTCTAGCTCTGGGGCCAACGTCCTGACTTTC	CASSFSSSGANVLTF
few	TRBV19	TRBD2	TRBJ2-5	TGTGCCAGTAGTATGGGTCTAGCGGGAGCGATCGTCCAAGAGACCCAGTACTTC	CASSMGLAGAIVQETQYF
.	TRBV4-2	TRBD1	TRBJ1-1	TGTGCCAGCAGCCAATTCAGGGGGCAGGACACTGAAGCTTTCTTT	CASSQFRGQDTEAFF
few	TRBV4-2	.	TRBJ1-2	TGTGCCAGCAGCCAAGATTCCCGGTCGTGGAGGGGGGGAAGAGGGTATGGCTACACCTTC	CASSQDSRSWRGGRGYGYTF
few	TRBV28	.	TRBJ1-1	TGTGCCAGCAGTTTAATCCGTGAAGCTTTCTTT	CASSLIREAFF
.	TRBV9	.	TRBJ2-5	TGTGCCAGCAGCGTCTTCGGGAGTGGAGAGACCCAGTACTTC	CASSVFGSGETQYF
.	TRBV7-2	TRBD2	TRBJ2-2	TGTGCCAGCAGCTCCGGACTAGGTCTGAACACCGGGGAGCTGTTTTTT	CASSSGLGLNTGELFF
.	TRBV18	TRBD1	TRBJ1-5	TGTGCCAGCTCAGAACAGGGGGCGTATGGTCAGCCCCAGCATTTT	CASSEQGAYGQPQHF
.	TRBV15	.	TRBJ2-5	TGTGCCACCAGCAGAGATTCTGGGATCCAAGAGACCCAGTACTTC	CATSRDSGIQETQYF
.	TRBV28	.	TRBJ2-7	TGTGCCAGCAGCCGACGGTGGGCAGGGGGAGGGGAGCAGTACTTC	CASSRRWAGGGEQYF
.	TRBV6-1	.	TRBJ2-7	TGTGCCAGCAGCCGGCTTGAAGGATACGAGCAGTACTTC	CASSRLEGYEQYF
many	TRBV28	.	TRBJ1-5	TGTGCCAGCAGCCTAGGCGGGGGGGCCGATCAGCCCCAGCATTTT	CASSLGGGADQPQHF
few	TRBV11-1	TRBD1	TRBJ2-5	TGTGCCAGCAGCTTACGACAGGGGGCTTCGGAGACCCAGTACTTC	CASSLRQGASETQYF
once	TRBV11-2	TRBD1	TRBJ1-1	TGTGCCAGCAGCCCAAGAATAGGCCCGGGAGGGGGCGGAATCTTT	CASSPRIGPGGGGIF
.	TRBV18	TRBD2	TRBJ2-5	TGTGCCAGCTCACCGGCTAGCGGAAAAGAGACCCAGTACTTC	CASSPASGKETQYF
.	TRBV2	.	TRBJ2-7	TGTGCCAGCAAAATGCGGGAGATCCCAGGGGGGTACGAGCAGTACTTC	CASKMREIPGGYEQYF
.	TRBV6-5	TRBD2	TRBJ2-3	TGTGCCAGCAGTTCCTCCGGGACTAGCGGGAGGGATACGCAGTATTTT	CASSSSGTSGRDTQYF
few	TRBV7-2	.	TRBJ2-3	TGTGCCAGCAGCCCCTCCGGGACTAGCACAGATACGCAGTATTTT	CASSPSGTSTDTQYF
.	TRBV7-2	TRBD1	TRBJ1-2	TGTGCCAGCAGCTTAAGGGGGCGCGACTATGGCTACACCTTC	CASSLRGRDYGYTF
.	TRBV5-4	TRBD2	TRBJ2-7	TGTGCCAGCAGCCCAAAAGGGGGACTAGTCTACGAGCAGTACTTC	CASSPKGGLVYEQYF
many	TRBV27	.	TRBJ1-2	TGTGCCAGCGGACGAACTAACTATGGCTACACCTTC	CASGRTNYGYTF
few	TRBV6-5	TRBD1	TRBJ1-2	TGTGCCAGCAGTGGTAACAGGGGGAACTATGGCTACACCTTC	CASSGNRGNYGYTF
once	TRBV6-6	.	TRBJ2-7	TGTGCCAGCAGCCCTAGCGATTCCTACGAGCAGTACTTC	CASSPSDSYEQYF
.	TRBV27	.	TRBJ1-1	TGTGCCAGCAGTTCCTGGGGGGGTAACACTGAAGCTTTCTTT	CASSSWGGNTEAFF
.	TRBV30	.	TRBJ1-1	TGTGCCTGGAACCCTGAACAGGGTAGGAGCACTGAAGCTTTCTTT	CAWNPEQGRSTEAFF
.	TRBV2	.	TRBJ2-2	TGTGCCAGCAGCCGGGACACCGGGGAGCTGTTTTTT	CASSRDTGELFF
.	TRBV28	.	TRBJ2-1	TGTGCCAGCAGGCTCGGGATTCCCGTGGGCAATGAGCAGTTCTTC	CASRLGIPVGNEQFF
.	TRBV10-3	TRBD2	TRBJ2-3	TGTGCCATCAGTGAGTATCGAGGAGCGGGGGATACGCAGTATTTT	CAISEYRGAGDTQYF
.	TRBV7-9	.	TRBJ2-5	TGTGCCAGCAGCCGATGGACCACCACAGGGCTGGAGACCCAGTACTTC	CASSRWTTTGLETQYF
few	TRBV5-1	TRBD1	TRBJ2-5	TGCGCCAGCAGCTTCACAGGGGGCGGAGAGACCCAGTACTTC	CASSFTGGGETQYF
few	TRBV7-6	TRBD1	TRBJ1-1	TGTGCCAGCAGCCGAGGGACAGGGATTACGAACACTGAAGCTTTCTTT	CASSRGTGITNTEAFF
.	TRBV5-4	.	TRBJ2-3	TGTGCCAGCAGCTTGAAAGCAGGGTTTTTCACAGATACGCAGTATTTT	CASSLKAGFFTDTQYF
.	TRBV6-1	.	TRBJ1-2	TGTGCCAGCAGTGCGACCTGGGGAGGAACTAACTATGGCTACACCTTC	CASSATWGGTNYGYTF
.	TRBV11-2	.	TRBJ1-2	TGTGCCAGCAGCTTAGTCCGGCAGAATGGCTACACCTTC	CASSLVRQNGYTF